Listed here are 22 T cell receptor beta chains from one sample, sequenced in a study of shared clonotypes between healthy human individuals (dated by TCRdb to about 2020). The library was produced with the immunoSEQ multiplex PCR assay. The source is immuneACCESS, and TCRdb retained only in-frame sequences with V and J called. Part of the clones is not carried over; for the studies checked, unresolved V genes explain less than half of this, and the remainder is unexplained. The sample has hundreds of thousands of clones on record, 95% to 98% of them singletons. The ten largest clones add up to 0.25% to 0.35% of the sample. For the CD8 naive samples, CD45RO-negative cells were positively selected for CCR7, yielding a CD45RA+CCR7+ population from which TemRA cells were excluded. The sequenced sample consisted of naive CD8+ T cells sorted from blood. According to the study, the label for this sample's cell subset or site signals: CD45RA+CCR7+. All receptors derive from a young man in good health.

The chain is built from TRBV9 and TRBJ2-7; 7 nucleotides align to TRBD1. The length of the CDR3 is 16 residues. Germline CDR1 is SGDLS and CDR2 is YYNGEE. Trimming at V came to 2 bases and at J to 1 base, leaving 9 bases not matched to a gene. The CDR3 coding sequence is TGTGCCAGCAGCGTTTCTTCCGGGACAGCTTCCTACGAGCAGTACTTC. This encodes CASSVSSGTASYEQYF.

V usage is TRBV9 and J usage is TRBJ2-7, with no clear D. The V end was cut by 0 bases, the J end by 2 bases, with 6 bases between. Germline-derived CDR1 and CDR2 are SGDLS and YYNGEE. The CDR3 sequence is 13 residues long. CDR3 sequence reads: CASSVGSPYEQYF. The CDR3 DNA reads TGTGCCAGCAGCGTAGGCAGCCCCTACGAGCAGTACTTC.

The CDR3 nucleotides are TGTGCCAGCAGCCAATTGAGTGGAAACACCATATATTTT. Its translation: CASSQLSGNTIYF. The rearrangement joins TRBV7-6 to TRBJ1-3; D gene unclear. The CDR3 is 13 residues long. Germline values: CDR1 SGHVS, CDR2 FNYEAQ. The V end lost 5 bases, the J end lost 3 bases, and 8 bases lay between the germline ends.

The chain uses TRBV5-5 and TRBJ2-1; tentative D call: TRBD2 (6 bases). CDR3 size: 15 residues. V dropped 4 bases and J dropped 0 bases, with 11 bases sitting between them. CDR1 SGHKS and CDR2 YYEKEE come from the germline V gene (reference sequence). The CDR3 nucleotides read TGTGCCAGCAGCCCTGGACTAACCTCCTACAATGAGCAGTTCTTC. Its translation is CASSPGLTSYNEQFF.

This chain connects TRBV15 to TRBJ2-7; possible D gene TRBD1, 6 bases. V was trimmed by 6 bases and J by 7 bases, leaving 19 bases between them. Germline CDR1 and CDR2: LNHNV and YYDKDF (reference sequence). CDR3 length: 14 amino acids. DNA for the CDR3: TGTGCCACCAGGAAGGACAGCCTGACGGGAGAGCAGTACTTC. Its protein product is CATRKDSLTGEQYF.

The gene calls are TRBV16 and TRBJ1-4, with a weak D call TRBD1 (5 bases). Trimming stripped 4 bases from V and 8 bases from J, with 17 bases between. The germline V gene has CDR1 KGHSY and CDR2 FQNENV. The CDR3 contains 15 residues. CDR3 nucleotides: TGTGCCAGCAGCCCGGGCGGGACGGGGAACGAAAAACTGTTTTTT. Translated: CASSPGGTGNEKLFF.

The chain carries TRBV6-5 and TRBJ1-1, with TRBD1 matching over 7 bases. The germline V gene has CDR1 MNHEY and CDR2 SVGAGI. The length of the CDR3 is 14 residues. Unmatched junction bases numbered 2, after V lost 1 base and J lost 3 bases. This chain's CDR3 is CASSYWQGDTEAFF. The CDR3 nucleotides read TGTGCCAGCAGTTACTGGCAGGGGGACACTGAAGCTTTCTTT.

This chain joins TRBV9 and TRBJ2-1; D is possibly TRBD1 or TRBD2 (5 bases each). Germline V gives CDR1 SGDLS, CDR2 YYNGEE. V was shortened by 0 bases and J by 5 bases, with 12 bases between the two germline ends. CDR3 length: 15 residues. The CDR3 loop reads CASSVGFGANNEQFF. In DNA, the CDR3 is TGTGCCAGCAGCGTAGGGTTCGGGGCCAACAATGAGCAGTTCTTC.

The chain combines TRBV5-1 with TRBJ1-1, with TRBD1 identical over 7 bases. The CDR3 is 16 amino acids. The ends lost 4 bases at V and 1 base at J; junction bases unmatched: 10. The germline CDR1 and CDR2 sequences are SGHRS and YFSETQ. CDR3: CASSPHEDRRNTEAFF. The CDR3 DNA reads TGCGCCAGCAGCCCCCACGAGGACAGGAGGAACACTGAAGCTTTCTTT.

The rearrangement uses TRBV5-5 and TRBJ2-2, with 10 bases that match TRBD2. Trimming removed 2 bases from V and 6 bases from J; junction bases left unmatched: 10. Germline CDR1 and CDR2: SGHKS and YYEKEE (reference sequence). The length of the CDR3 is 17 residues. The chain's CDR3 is CASSFRLLAGESGELFF. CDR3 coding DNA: TGTGCCAGCAGCTTTCGACTGCTAGCGGGAGAGTCCGGGGAGCTGTTTTTT.

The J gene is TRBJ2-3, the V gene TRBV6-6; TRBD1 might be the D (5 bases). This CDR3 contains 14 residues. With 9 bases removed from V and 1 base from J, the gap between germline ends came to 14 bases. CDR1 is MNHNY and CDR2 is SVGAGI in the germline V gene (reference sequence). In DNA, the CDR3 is TGTGCCAGTAACATTAAACAGGGCACAGATACGCAGTATTTT. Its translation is CASNIKQGTDTQYF.

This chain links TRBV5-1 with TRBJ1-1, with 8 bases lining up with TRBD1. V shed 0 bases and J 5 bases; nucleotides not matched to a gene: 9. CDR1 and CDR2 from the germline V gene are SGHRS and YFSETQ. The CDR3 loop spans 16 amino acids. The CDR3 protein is CASSLEGQGAGTEAFF. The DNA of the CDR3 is TGCGCCAGCAGCTTGGAAGGCCAGGGGGCCGGAACTGAAGCTTTCTTT.

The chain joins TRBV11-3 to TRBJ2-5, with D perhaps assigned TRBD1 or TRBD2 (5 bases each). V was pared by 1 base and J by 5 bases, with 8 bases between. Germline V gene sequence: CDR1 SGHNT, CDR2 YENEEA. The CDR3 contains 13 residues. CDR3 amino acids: CASSLGGLETQYF. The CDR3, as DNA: TGTGCCAGCAGCTTAGGGGGGTTGGAGACCCAGTACTTC.

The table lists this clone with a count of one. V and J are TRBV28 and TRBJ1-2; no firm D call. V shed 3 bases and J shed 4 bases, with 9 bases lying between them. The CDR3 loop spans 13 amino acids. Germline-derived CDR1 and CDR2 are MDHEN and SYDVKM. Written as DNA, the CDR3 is TGTGCCAGCAGTTTTATAACCGCCTATGGCTACACCTTC. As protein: CASSFITAYGYTF.

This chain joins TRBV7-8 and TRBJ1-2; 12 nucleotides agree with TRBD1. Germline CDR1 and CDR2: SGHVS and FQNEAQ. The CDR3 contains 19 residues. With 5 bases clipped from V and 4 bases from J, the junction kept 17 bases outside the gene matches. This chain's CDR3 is CASSASATGQGAGGYGYTF. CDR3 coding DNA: TGTGCCAGCAGCGCCTCTGCAACGGGACAGGGGGCAGGTGGCTATGGCTACACCTTC.

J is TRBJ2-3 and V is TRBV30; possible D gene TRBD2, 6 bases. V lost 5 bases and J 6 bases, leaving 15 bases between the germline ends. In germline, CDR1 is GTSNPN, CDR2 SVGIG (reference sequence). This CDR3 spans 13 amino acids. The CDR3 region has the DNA TGTGCCTGGGGGGGGACTTTCTCGGATACGCAGTATTTT. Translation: CAWGGTFSDTQYF.

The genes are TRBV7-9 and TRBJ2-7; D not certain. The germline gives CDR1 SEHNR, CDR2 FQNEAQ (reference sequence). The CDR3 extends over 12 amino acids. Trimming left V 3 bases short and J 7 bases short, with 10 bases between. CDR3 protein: CASSFQPVEQYF. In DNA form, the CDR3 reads TGTGCCAGCAGCTTCCAGCCCGTAGAGCAGTACTTC.

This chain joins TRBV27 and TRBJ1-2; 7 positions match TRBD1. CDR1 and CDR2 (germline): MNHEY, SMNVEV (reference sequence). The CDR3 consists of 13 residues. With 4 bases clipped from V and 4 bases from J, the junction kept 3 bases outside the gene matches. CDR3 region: CASSSGTAYGYTF. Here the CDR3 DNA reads TGTGCCAGCAGTTCCGGGACAGCCTATGGCTACACCTTC.

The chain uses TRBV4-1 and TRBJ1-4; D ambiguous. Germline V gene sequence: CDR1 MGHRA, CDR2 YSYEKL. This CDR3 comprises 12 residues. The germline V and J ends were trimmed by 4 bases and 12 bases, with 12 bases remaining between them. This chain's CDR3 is CASSRTSDELFF. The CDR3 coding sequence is TGCGCCAGCAGCCGGACCTCAGACGAACTGTTTTTT.

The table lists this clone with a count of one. The CDR3 DNA is TGTGCCAGCAGCCCCCCCGGGACAGGGGCCCAAGAGACCCAGTACTTC. Its protein product is CASSPPGTGAQETQYF. The chain couples TRBV5-5 to TRBJ2-5; 10 bases line up with TRBD1. V shed 4 bases, J shed 1 base, and the junction held 7 bases outside the gene matches. This CDR3 region has 16 residues. Germline V CDR1 and CDR2: SGHKS, YYEKEE (reference sequence).

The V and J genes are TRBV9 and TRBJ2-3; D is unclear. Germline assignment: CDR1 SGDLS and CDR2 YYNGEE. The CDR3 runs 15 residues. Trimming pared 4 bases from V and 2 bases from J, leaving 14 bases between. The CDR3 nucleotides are TGTGCCAGCAGCTCCCCCCCTGAGGACACAGATACGCAGTATTTT. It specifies CASSSPPEDTDTQYF.

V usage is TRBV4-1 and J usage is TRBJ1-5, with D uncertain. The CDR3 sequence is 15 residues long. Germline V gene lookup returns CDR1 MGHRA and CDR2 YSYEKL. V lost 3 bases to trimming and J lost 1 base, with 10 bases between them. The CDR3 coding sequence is TGCGCCAGCAGCCATTATTATATGAGCAATCAGCCCCAGCATTTT. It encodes CASSHYYMSNQPQHF.